This TCR beta chain derives from a study of Ad26.COV2.S vaccination and SARS-CoV-2 variants. Data came from immunoSEQ multiplex PCR; TCRdb stores just in-frame clones and leaves some out. The sample carries a few hundred thousand clones, around 93% recorded once. The treatment is: some 20 received Ad26.COV2.S at low or high dose, single or two shots; several received placebo; per-sample allocation not given. Day 63 after the first injection of vaccine or placebo was the sampling time. The shot given was an Ad26 vector that makes Wuhan-strain SARS-CoV-2 spike. V lost 6 bases and J 7 bases, leaving 10 bases between the germline ends. Germline lookup yields CDR1 MNHEY and CDR2 SMNVEV (reference sequence). CDR3 length: 13 residues. In the case of this clone: Its antigen remains unidentified.

General study findings and limits: In TCR breadth and depth analyses, total T cell responses may have been underestimated. With respect to non-spike TCR breadth, vaccine and placebo recipients were similar.

The sequence derives from a person between 18 and 60 years old who received the Ad26.COV2.S COVID-19 vaccine or a placebo. V gene TRBV27 combines with J gene TRBJ1-6, with unresolved D. The specimen comprised peripheral blood, sampled in a trial of Ad26.COV2.S vaccine versus placebo. The DNA for the CDR3 is TGTGCCAGCAGCGGCAGTTCGAATTCACCCCTCCACTTT. Its translation is CASSGSSNSPLHF.